These 5 T cell receptor beta chains came from one sample sequenced in a study of T cell responses to AZD1222 COVID-19 vaccine. Profiled with immunoSEQ multiplex PCR; TCRdb holds only in-frame clones, not every one. The repertoire has approximately 120,000 clones, 90% of them found once; the top ten carry 4.4%. Specimen: peripheral blood, collected on day 0 of MenACWY control vaccination. The receptors shown here come from an adult in good health.

The chain couples TRBV18 to TRBJ2-3, with unresolved D. V lost 3 bases and J 6 bases, leaving 10 bases between the germline ends. This CDR3 is 13 amino acids long. The germline V gene encodes CDR1 KGHSH and CDR2 LQKENI. CDR3 sequence: CASSPPLVDTQYF. The DNA for the CDR3 is TGTGCCAGCTCACCGCCCCTGGTCGATACGCAGTATTTT.

The CDR3 sequence: CVARDGLFF. The CDR3 DNA is TGTGTGGCGAGGGACGGACTGTTTTTT. J is TRBJ1-4 and V is TRBV24-1, with a weak D call TRBD1 (5 bases). Germline values: CDR1 KGHDR, CDR2 SFDVKD. The CDR3 runs 9 residues.

This clone is a singleton in its sample. This sequence joins TRBV3-1 (or the pseudogene TRBV3-2) and TRBJ2-2; possibly TRBD2 for D (6 bases). The V end lost 4 bases, the J end lost 4 bases, and 28 bases lay between the germline ends. The V gene's germline CDR1 is LGHDT and CDR2 YNNKEL (reference sequence). The CDR3 runs to 20 residues. The CDR3 is CASSPRTAGTRFMSTGELFF. The CDR3 DNA is TGTGCCAGCAGCCCCCGAACGGCCGGGACTCGCTTTATGAGCACCGGGGAGCTGTTTTTT.

This clone was counted between two and nine times. This sequence joins TRBV29-1 and TRBJ2-3, with D unclear. V lost 3 bases and J 6 bases, leaving 10 bases between the germline ends. CDR3 length equals 12 residues. The germline V gene encodes CDR1 SQVTM and CDR2 ANQGSEA. The CDR3 loop reads CSVDSSADTQYF. CDR3 in DNA: TGCAGCGTTGATAGTTCAGCGGATACGCAGTATTTT.

The V call is TRBV5-1, the J call TRBJ2-2, with a weak D call TRBD2 (5 bases). This CDR3 has 16 amino acids. Germline V gene lookup returns CDR1 SGHRS and CDR2 YFSETQ. V gave up 0 bases and J gave up 1 base, with 10 bases separating them. The CDR3 nucleotides read TGCGCCAGCAGCTTGGATCCGGGGTTGAACACCGGGGAGCTGTTTTTT. It specifies CASSLDPGLNTGELFF. The full variable domain, in which reference TRBV5-1 and TRBJ2-2 provide the parts outside the CDR3, is KAGVTQTPRYLIKTRGQQVTLSCSPISGHRSVSWYQQTPGQGLQFLFEYFSETQRNKGNFPGRFSGRQFSNSRSEMNVSTLELGDSALYLCASSLDPGLNTGELFFGEGSRLTVL.